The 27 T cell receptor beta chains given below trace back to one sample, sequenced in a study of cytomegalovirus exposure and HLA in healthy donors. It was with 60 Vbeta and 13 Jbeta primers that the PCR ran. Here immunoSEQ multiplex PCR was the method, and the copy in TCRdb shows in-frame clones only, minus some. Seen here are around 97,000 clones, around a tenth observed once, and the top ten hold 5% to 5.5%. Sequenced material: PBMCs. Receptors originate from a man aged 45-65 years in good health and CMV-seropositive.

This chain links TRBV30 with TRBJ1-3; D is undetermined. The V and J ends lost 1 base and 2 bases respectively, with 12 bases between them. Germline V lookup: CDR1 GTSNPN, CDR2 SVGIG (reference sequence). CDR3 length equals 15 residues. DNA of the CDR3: TGTGCCTGGAGTGGATTTTCGGGGACTGGAAACACCATATATTTT. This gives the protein CAWSGFSGTGNTIYF.

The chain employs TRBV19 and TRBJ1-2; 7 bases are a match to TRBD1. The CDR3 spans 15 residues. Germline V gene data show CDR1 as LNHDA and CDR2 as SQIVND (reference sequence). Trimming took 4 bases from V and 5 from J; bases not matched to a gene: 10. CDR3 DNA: TGTGCCAGTAGTACCACGTGGGACAGCGGATATGGCTACACCTTC. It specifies CASSTTWDSGYGYTF.

CDR3 region: CASRLEDRVDEKLFF. CDR3 bases: TGTGCCAGCAGACTGGAGGACAGGGTGGATGAAAAACTGTTTTTT. This chain joins TRBV28 and TRBJ1-4; 8 nucleotides line up with TRBD1. Germline assignment: CDR1 MDHEN and CDR2 SYDVKM. The V and J ends lost 6 bases and 6 bases, in that order; junction bases with no gene match: 9. The CDR3 is 15 amino acids.

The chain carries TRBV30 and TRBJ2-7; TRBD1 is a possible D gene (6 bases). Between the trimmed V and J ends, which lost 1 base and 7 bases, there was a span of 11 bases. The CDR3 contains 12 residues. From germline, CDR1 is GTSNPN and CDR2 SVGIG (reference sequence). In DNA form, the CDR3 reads TGTGCCTGGAGTGCAGGACAGTCAGAGCAGTACTTC. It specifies CAWSAGQSEQYF. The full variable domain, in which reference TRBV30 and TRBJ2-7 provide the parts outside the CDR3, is SQTIHQWPATLVQPVGSPLSLECTVEGTSNPNLYWYRQAAGRGLQLLFYSVGIGQISSEVPQNLSASRPQDRQFILSSKKLLLSDSGFYLCAWSAGQSEQYFGPGTRLTVT.

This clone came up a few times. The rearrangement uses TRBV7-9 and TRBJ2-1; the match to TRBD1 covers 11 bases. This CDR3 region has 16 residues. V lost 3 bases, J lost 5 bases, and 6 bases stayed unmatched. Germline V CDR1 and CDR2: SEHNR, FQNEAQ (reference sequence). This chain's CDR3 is CASSFFGQGANNEQFF. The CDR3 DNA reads TGTGCCAGCAGCTTTTTCGGACAGGGGGCTAACAATGAGCAGTTCTTC.

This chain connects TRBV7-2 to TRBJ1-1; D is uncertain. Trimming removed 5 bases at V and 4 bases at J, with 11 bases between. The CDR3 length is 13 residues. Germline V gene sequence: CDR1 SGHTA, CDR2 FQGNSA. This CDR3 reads CASSLRWATEAFF. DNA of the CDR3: TGTGCCAGCAGCCTCCGATGGGCCACTGAAGCTTTCTTT.

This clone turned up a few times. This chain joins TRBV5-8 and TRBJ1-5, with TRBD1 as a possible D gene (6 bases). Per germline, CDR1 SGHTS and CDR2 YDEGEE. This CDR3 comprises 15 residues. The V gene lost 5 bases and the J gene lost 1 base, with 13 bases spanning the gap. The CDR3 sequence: CASRKGGGSNQPQHF. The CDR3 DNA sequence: TGTGCCAGCAGGAAGGGGGGGGGAAGCAATCAGCCCCAGCATTTT.

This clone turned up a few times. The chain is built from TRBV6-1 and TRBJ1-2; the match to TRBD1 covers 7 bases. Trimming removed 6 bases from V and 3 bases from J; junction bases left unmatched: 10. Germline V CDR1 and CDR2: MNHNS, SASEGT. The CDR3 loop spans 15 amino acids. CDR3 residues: CASREIGGADYGYTF. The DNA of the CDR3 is TGTGCCAGCAGAGAAATAGGGGGCGCTGACTATGGCTACACCTTC.

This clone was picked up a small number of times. DNA of the CDR3: TGTGCCAGCAGCTTAGGGCCGAGCGCGGGCGTATACGAGCAGTACTTC. This gives the protein CASSLGPSAGVYEQYF. The chain recombines TRBV7-2 with TRBJ2-7; weak D call: TRBD2 (5 bases). V was cut by 1 base and J by 4 bases, with 17 bases left in between. The germline gives CDR1 SGHTA, CDR2 FQGNSA. This CDR3 region has 16 residues.

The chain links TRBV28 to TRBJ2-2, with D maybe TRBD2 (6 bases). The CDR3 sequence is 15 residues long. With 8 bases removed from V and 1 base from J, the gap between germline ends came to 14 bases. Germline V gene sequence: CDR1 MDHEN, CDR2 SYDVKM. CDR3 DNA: TGTGCCAGCGGGACTTTGGGAGAGAACACCGGGGAGCTGTTTTTT. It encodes CASGTLGENTGELFF.

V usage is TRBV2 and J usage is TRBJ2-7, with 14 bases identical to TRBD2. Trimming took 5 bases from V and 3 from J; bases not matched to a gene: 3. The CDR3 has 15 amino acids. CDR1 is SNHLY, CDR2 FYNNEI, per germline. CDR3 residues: CASSRLAGGNYEQYF. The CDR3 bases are TGTGCCAGCAGTCGACTAGCGGGAGGGAACTACGAGCAGTACTTC.

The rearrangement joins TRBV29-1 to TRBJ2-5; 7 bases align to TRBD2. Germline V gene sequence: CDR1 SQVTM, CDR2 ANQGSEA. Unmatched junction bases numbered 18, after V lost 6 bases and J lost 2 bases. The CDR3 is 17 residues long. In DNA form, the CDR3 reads TGCAGCGTCGGCTGGGGACTACGGGCTGACCAGCAAGAGACCCAGTACTTC. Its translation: CSVGWGLRADQQETQYF.

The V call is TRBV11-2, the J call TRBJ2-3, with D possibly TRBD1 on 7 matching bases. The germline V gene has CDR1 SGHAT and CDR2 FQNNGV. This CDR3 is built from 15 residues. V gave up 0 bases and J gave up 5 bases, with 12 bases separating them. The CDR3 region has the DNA TGTGCCAGCAGCTTAGAAGGCAGGGGGGAAGATACGCAGTATTTT. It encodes CASSLEGRGEDTQYF.

For the CDR3, the DNA is TGTGCCATCAGTGAGATTCGGGTTAGCGGGAGGGCCCGAGAGACCCAGTACTTC. It is translated as CAISEIRVSGRARETQYF. The gene calls are TRBV10-3 and TRBJ2-5; the match to TRBD2 covers 11 bases. The J segment lost 4 bases and the V segment lost 2 bases, leaving 12 bases of the junction unmatched. Germline V gives CDR1 ENHRY, CDR2 SYGVKD. CDR3 length: 18 amino acids.

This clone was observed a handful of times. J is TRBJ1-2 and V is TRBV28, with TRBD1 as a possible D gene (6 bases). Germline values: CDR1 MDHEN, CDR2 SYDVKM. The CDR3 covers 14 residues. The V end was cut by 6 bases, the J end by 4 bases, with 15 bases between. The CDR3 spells CASRPTTGSYGYTF. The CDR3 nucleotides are TGTGCCAGCAGACCTACTACAGGGAGCTATGGCTACACCTTC.

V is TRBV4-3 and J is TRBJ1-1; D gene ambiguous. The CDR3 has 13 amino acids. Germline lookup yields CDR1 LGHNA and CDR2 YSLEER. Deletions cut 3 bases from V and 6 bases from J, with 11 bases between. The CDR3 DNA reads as TGCGCCAGCAGCCAGGGTGAGGCTTCTGAAGCTTTCTTT. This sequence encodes CASSQGEASEAFF.

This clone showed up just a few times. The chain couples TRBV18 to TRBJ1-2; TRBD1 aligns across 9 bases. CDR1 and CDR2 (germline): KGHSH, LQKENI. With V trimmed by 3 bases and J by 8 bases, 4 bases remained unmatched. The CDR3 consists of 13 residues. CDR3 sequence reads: CASSPDRGKGYTF. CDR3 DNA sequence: TGTGCCAGCTCACCCGACAGGGGGAAAGGCTACACCTTC.

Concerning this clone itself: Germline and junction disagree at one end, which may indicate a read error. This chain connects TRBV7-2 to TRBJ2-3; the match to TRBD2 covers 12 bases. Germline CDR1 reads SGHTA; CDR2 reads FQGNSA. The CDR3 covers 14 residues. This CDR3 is CASSLGTSGTAPFF. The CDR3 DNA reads TGTGCCAGCAGCTTAGGGACTAGCGGGACCGCCCCATTCTTT.

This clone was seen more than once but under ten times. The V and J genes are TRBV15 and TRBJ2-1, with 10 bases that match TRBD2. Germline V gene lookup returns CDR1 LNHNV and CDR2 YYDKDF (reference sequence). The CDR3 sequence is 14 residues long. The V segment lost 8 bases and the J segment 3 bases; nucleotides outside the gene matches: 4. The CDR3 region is CATRTSGNYNEQFF. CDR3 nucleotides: TGTGCCACCCGGACTAGCGGTAACTACAATGAGCAGTTCTTC.

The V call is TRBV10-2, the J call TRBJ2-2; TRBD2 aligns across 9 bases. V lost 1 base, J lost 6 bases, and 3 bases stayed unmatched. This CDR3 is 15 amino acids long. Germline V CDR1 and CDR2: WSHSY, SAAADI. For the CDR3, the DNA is TGCGCCAGCAGTGAGTTTAAGCGGGAGGCCGGGGAGCTGTTTTTT. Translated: CASSEFKREAGELFF.

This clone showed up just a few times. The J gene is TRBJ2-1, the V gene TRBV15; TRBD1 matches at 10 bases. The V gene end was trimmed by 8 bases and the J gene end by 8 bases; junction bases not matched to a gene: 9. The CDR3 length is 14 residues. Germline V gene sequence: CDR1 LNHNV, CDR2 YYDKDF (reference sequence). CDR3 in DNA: TGTGCCACCGAGTCCGGGACAGGGGTGGATGAGCAGTTCTTC. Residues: CATESGTGVDEQFF. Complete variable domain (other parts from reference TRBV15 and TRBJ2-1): DAMVIQNPRYQVTQFGKPVTLSCSQTLNHNVMYWYQQKSSQAPKLLFHYYDKDFNNEADTPDNFQSRRPNTSFCFLDIRSPGLGDTAMYLCATESGTGVDEQFFGPGTRLTVL.

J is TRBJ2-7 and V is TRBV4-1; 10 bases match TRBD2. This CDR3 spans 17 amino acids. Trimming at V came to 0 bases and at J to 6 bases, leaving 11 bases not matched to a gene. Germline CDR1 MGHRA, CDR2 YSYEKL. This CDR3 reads CASSQDPQLAGVPEQYF. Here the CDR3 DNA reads TGCGCCAGCAGCCAAGATCCCCAGCTAGCGGGAGTACCCGAGCAGTACTTC.

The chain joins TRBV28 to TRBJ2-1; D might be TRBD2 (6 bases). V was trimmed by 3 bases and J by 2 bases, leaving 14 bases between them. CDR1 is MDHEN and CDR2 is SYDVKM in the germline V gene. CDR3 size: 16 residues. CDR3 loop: CASSFRGPGAYNEQFF. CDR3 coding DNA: TGTGCCAGCAGTTTTCGTGGGCCGGGGGCCTACAATGAGCAGTTCTTC.

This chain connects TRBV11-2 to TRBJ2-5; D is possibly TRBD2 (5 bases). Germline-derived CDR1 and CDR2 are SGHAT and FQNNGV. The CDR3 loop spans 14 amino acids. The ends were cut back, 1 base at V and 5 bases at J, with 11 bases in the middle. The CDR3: CASSLGGGVETQYF. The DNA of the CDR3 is TGTGCCAGCAGCTTAGGAGGAGGAGTGGAGACCCAGTACTTC.

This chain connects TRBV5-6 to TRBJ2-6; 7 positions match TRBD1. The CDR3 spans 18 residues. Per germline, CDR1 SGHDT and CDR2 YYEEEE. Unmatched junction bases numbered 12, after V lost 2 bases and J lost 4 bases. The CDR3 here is CASSFGTVLRGGANVLTF. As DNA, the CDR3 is TGTGCCAGCAGCTTCGGGACAGTTCTTCGAGGAGGGGCCAACGTCCTGACTTTC.

The CDR3: CASSLGPGLAVYF. The CDR3 coding sequence is TGTGCCAGCAGCTTAGGCCCAGGACTAGCGGTTTACTTC. The chain carries TRBV7-3 and TRBJ2-7, with 10 nucleotides matching TRBD2. The germline V gene has CDR1 SGHTA and CDR2 FQGTGA. The V gene end was trimmed by 2 bases and the J gene end by 13 bases; junction bases not matched to a gene: 8. The CDR3 extends over 13 amino acids.

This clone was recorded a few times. Here the CDR3 reads CASSRPGTDLRAFF. CDR3 nucleotide sequence: TGTGCCAGCAGTCGCCCAGGGACAGACCTTCGAGCTTTCTTT. The rearrangement joins TRBV28 to TRBJ1-1; TRBD1 matches at 7 bases. Germline V lookup: CDR1 MDHEN, CDR2 SYDVKM. V lost 5 bases and J lost 10; bases outside the gene matches: 13. The CDR3 length is 14 residues.